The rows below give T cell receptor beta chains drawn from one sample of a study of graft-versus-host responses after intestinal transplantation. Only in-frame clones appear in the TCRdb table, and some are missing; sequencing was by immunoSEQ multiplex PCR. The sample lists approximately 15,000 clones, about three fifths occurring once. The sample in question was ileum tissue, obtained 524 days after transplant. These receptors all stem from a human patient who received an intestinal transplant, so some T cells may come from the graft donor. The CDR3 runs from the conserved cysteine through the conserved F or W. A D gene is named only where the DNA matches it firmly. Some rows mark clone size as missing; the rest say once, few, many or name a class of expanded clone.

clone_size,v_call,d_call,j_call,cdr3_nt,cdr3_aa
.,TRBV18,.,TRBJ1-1,TGTGCCAGCTCACCAGAGCTGGGCACGAACACTGAAGCTTTCTTT,CASSPELGTNTEAFF
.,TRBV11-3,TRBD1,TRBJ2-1,TGTGCCAGCAGCACCGGACCGGGACAGGGGCCTTACAATGAGCAGTTCTTC,CASSTGPGQGPYNEQFF
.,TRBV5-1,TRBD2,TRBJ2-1,TGCGCCAGCAGTGTGCCGGGACTAGCGGATTACAATGAGCAGTTCTTC,CASSVPGLADYNEQFF
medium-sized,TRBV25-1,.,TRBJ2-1,TGTGCCAGCAGTTGGGGGGGCTTCGGAAATGAGCAGTTCTTC,CASSWGGFGNEQFF
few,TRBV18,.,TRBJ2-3,TGTGCCAGCTCACAGGGAGACGACCCCACAGATACGCAGTATTTT,CASSQGDDPTDTQYF
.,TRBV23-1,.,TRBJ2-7,TGCGCCACCCCCTTCCGAGGTTGGACAGAGCCCTACGAGCAGTACTTC,CATPFRGWTEPYEQYF
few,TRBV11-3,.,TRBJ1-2,TGTGCCAGCAGCGGAATGGACAGCTTGTGGGGCTACACCTTC,CASSGMDSLWGYTF
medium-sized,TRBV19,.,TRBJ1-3,TGTGCCAGTAGTATACGACTGGAAGTTGGAAACACCATATATTTT,CASSIRLEVGNTIYF
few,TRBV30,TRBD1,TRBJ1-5,TGTGCCTGGAGTTTACAGGGGAGCAATCAGCCCCAGCATTTT,CAWSLQGSNQPQHF
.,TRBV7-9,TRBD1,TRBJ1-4,TGTGCCAGCAGCACAGACAGGGGGTTAGGGGAAAAACTGTTTTTT,CASSTDRGLGEKLFF
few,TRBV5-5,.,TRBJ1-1,TGTGCCAGCAGCTTGAATTCGGGTTTGGAAGCTTTCTTT,CASSLNSGLEAFF
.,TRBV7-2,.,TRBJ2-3,TGTGCCAGCAGCAGCCGTCTGGGGGGGGCTTTCACAGATACGCAGTATTTT,CASSSRLGGAFTDTQYF
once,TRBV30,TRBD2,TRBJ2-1,TGTGCCTGGAGTCGGGGGGGGCCTGGCAATGAGCAGTTCTTC,CAWSRGGPGNEQFF
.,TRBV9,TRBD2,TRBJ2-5,TGTGCCAGCAGCGTAGCAGGACTAGCTCAAGAGACCCAGTACTTC,CASSVAGLAQETQYF
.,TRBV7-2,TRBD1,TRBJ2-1,TGTGCCAGCAGCTTAGCATGGGACAGCTCCTACAATGAGCAGTTCTTC,CASSLAWDSSYNEQFF
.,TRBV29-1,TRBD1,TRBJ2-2,TGCAGCGTTGGGTCCGGGACAGGGTTCCCCGGGGAGCTGTTTTTT,CSVGSGTGFPGELFF
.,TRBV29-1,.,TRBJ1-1,TGCAGCTTACAGGATAGGGGAACTGAAGCTTTCTTT,CSLQDRGTEAFF
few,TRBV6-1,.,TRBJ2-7,TGTGCCAGCAGAGGGGTCGTCAGCTCCTACGAGCAGTACTTC,CASRGVVSSYEQYF
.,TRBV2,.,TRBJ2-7,TGTGCCAGCAGTGAGGGACTTATTGCGGGAGAGCAGTACTTC,CASSEGLIAGEQYF
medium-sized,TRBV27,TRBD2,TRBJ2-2,TGTGCCAGCAGTATACTTAGCGGGGGGCCGAACACCGGGGAGCTGTTTTTT,CASSILSGGPNTGELFF
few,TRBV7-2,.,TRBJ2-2,TGTGCCAGCAGCTTACGGACTGCGAACACCGGGGAGCTGTTTTTT,CASSLRTANTGELFF
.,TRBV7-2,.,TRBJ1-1,TGTGCCAGCAGCACACCGCGACCGGGGACTCCCTCCCTAAACACTGAAGCTTTCTTT,CASSTPRPGTPSLNTEAFF
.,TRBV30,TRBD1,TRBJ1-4,TGTGCCTGGACTCCGGTGTCAGGGGGTGAAAAACTGTTTTTT,CAWTPVSGGEKLFF
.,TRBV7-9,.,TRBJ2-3,TGTGCCAGCAGCTGGACAACTCGCGATAGCACAGATACGCAGTATTTT,CASSWTTRDSTDTQYF
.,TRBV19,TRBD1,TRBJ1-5,TGTGCCAGTTGGGACGGGACAGGGGGCAATCAGCCCCAGCATTTT,CASWDGTGGNQPQHF
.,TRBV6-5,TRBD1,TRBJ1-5,TGTGCCACCGTGACAGGGGGCGAGAATCAGCCCCAGCATTTT,CATVTGGENQPQHF
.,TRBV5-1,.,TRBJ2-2,TGCGCCAGCAGCTTGGAATCGGCCCGGGCCGGGGAGCTGTTTTTT,CASSLESARAGELFF
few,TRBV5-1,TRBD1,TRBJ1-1,TGCGCCAGCAGTTATGACAGGGTGGACACTGAAGCTTTCTTT,CASSYDRVDTEAFF
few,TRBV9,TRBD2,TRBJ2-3,TGTGCCAGCAGCACCGGACTAGCCCACTCAGATACGCAGTATTTT,CASSTGLAHSDTQYF
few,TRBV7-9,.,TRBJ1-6,TGTGCCAGCACAGGGAGGGGGGATTCACCCCTCCACTTT,CASTGRGDSPLHF
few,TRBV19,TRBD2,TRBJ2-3,TGTGCCAGTAGTCCGGGACTAGCGACAGATACGCAGTATTTT,CASSPGLATDTQYF
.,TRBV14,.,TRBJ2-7,TGTGCCAGCAGCCAACCACAGGGCTACGAGCAGTACTTC,CASSQPQGYEQYF
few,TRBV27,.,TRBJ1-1,TGTGCCAGCAGTCCATCCACAGGTGCGAACACTGAAGCTTTCTTT,CASSPSTGANTEAFF
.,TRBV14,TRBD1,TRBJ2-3,TGTGCCAGCAGACCCGGGACAGGGGGCACAGATACGCAGTATTTT,CASRPGTGGTDTQYF
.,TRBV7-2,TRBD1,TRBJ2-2,TGTGCCAGCACCCTGACAGGGAGTTACACCGGGGAGCTGTTTTTT,CASTLTGSYTGELFF
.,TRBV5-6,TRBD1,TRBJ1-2,TGTGCCAGCAGCTTGTTGGACAGGGGCGACTATGGCTACACCTTC,CASSLLDRGDYGYTF
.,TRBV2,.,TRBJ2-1,TGTGCCAGCAGGGGGGACTTCACCTACAATGAGCAGTTCTTC,CASRGDFTYNEQFF
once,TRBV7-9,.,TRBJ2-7,TGTGCCAGCAGCGTGGCCGGGGGAAGGGGCGAGCAGTACTTC,CASSVAGGRGEQYF
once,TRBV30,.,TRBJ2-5,TGTGCCTGGAGTGGACAAGGGGGCCAAGAGACCCAGTACTTC,CAWSGQGGQETQYF
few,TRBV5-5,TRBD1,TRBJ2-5,TGTGCCAGCAGCTTGGCTAGACAGGGTGGGCAAGAGACCCAGTACTTC,CASSLARQGGQETQYF
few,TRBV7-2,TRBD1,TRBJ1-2,TGTGCCAGCAGCTTAGCGTACGCAGGGGGCTCTGGCTACACCTTC,CASSLAYAGGSGYTF
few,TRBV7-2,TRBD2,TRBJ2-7,TGTGCCAGCAGCTTATTTATAGCGGGGGGGCACGACGAGCAGTACTTC,CASSLFIAGGHDEQYF
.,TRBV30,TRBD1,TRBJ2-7,TGTGCCTGGAGTAGACAGGGGGCCTACGAGCAGTACTTC,CAWSRQGAYEQYF
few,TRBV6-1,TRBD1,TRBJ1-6,TGTGCCAGCAGTGAAATACAGGGGTTGAGATCACCCCTCCACTTT,CASSEIQGLRSPLHF
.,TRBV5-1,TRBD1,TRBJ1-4,TGCGCCAGCAGCAGAGCAAACAGGGGCCAGAATGAAAAACTGTTTTTT,CASSRANRGQNEKLFF
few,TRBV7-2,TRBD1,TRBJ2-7,TGTGCCAGCAGCCTCATACCTGGGACAGTTTACGAGCAGTACTTC,CASSLIPGTVYEQYF
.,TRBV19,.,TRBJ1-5,TGTGCCAGTAGTATAATTACAGGGATGGTCCTTAGCAATCAGCCCCAGCATTTT,CASSIITGMVLSNQPQHF
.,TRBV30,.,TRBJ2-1,TGTGCCTGGTACGGGACTGCGAACAATGAGCAGTTCTTC,CAWYGTANNEQFF